This is a list of T cell receptor beta chains from one sample in a study of blood T cell repertoires in COVID-19. Libraries were prepared by immunoSEQ multiplex PCR; TCRdb keeps only in-frame clonotypes and omits some of them. The data show about 60,000 clones, more than 60% seen once. The sequenced sample consisted of peripheral blood. Source of these receptors: a human donor in a cohort sampled during active COVID-19. Each CDR3 is given with its conserved first and last residue. D genes are given only for firm matches. Expanded clones get a size class; other rows say once, few or many, or leave the size out.

V	D	J	size	DNA	CDR3
TRBV7-2	TRBD2	TRBJ2-1	.	TGTGCCAGCAGCCAAGGGACTAGCGGTCGTGGGTGGTCGGGGTTCTTC	CASSQGTSGRGWSGFF
TRBV18	.	TRBJ1-1	.	TGTGCCAGCTCACCAGAGATTTCTCGGCGGAGCACTGAAGCTTTCTTT	CASSPEISRRSTEAFF
TRBV18	.	TRBJ2-1	once	TGTGCCAGCTCACCACCGCGACAGAGCTCCTACAATGAGCAGTTCTTC	CASSPPRQSSYNEQFF
TRBV27	TRBD2	TRBJ2-7	.	TGTGCCAGCAGTCCCCGGGAGGCTTTCGGCTACGAGCAGTACTTC	CASSPREAFGYEQYF
TRBV28	.	TRBJ1-5	.	TGTGCCAGCAGTTTATCAATTGGGGGCGGTCAGCCCCAGCATTTT	CASSLSIGGGQPQHF
TRBV3-1/TRBV3-2	.	TRBJ2-5	few	TGTGCCAGCAGCCAAGGGCGGAAGACCCAGTACTTC	CASSQGRKTQYF
TRBV7-6	.	TRBJ2-5	.	TGTGCCAGCAGCTTAGAACCAGGGGGGAGAAGGAGAGAGACCCAGTACTTC	CASSLEPGGRRRETQYF
TRBV19	.	TRBJ1-6	.	TGTGCCAGTAGTACCCCTGACAGGAATAATTCACCCCTCCACTTT	CASSTPDRNNSPLHF
TRBV6-1	.	TRBJ2-1	.	TGTGCCAGCAGTGAAGAGTGGAGGCGTGGTAGCTCCTACAATGAGCAGTTCTTC	CASSEEWRRGSSYNEQFF
TRBV4-3	.	TRBJ2-1	.	TGCGCCAGCAGCCAGGGAAGGGGGTCCTCCCTCAATGAGCAGTTCTTC	CASSQGRGSSLNEQFF
TRBV28	.	TRBJ2-7	few	TGTGCCAGCAGTTTGGGCGTCACCTACGAGCAGTACTTC	CASSLGVTYEQYF
TRBV27	.	TRBJ2-3	.	TGTGCCAGCGGCGGTCGCGGGTTGACAGATACGCAGTATTTT	CASGGRGLTDTQYF
TRBV29-1	.	TRBJ2-7	.	TGCAGCGTTGTGGAAACTAGCCGGCAGTACTTC	CSVVETSRQYF
TRBV3-1/TRBV3-2	TRBD2	TRBJ2-7	.	TGTGCCAGCAGCACAGATAGCGGGTCCTACGAGCAGTACTTC	CASSTDSGSYEQYF
TRBV21-1	.	TRBJ2-5	few	TGTGCCAGCAGCAAAGGTCGGACAGTCCAAGAGACCCAGTACTTC	CASSKGRTVQETQYF
TRBV3-1/TRBV3-2	.	TRBJ2-2	.	TGTGCCAGCACTCGGACAGCGAACACCGGGGAGCTGTTTTTT	CASTRTANTGELFF
TRBV9	TRBD2	TRBJ2-3	few	TGTGCCAGCAGCGGGGGACTAGCGGGAGTCACAGATACGCAGTATTTT	CASSGGLAGVTDTQYF